This T cell receptor beta chain came from a study of cytomegalovirus exposure and HLA in healthy donors. As for the study in general: Most genotyped donors, 75% to 85% of around 370, had Caucasian-associated genetic ancestry. Study findings and constraints: Across donors, presence/absence analyses took sequencing depth to be roughly uniform. The sole available immune exposure information was CMV serostatus.

The CDR3 runs 13 residues. V shed 5 bases and J shed 6 bases, with 12 bases lying between them. Germline V CDR1 and CDR2: SGHVS, FQNEAQ. Points on this clone: The antigen is unknown.

The PCR ran on 60 Vbeta and 13 Jbeta primers. This table comes from immunoSEQ multiplex PCR, and its TCRdb copy is limited to in-frame clones, with some not included. The data contain 100,000 to 150,000 clones, 78% of them singletons. Healthy bone marrow donors supplied every sample. The chain joins TRBV7-8 to TRBJ2-3; D gene uncertain. This clonotype was obtained from a woman under 30 in good health and CMV-seronegative. The specimen was PBMCs. The chain's CDR3 is CASSPRSQDTQYF. DNA of the CDR3: TGTGCCAGCAGCCCGCGGAGCCAGGATACGCAGTATTTT.